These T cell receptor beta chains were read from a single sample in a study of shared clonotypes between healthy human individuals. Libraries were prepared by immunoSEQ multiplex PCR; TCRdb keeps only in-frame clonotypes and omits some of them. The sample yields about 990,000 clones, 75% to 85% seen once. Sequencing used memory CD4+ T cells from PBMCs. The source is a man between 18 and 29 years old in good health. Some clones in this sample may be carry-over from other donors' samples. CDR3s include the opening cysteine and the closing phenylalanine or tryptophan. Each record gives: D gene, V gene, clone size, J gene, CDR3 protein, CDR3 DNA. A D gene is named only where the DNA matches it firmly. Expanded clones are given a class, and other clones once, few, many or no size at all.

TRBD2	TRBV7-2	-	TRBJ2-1	CASSLFSGRSYTYNEQFF	TGTGCCAGCAGCTTGTTCAGCGGGAGGTCCTACACCTACAATGAGCAGTTCTTC
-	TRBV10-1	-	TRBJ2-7	CASSEFGRGNRILDEQYF	TGCGCCAGCAGTGAGTTTGGGAGGGGGAATCGTATCTTGGACGAGCAGTACTTC
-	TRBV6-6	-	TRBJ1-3	CASSGLRGGSGNTIYF	TGTGCCAGCAGTGGCTTGAGGGGAGGCTCTGGAAACACCATATATTTT
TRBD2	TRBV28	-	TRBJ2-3	CASSTLKWTSGKTDTQYF	TGTGCCAGCAGTACCCTCAAATGGACTAGCGGGAAGACAGATACGCAGTATTTT
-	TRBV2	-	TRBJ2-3	CASSQRTVTDTQYF	TGTGCCAGCAGTCAGAGGACCGTAACCGATACGCAGTATTTT
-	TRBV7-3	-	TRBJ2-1	CASSPQRGREAEQFF	TGTGCCAGCAGCCCACAAAGAGGGCGGGAAGCTGAGCAGTTCTTC
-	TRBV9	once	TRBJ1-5	CASSVNNVGTQHF	TGTGCCAGCAGCGTAAATAACGTGGGGACCCAGCATTTT
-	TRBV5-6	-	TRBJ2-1	CASSPNFGGDEQFF	TGTGCCAGCAGCCCCAATTTTGGGGGCGATGAGCAGTTCTTC
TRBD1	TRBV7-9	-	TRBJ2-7	CASGTVYEQYF	TGTGCCAGCGGGACAGTTTACGAGCAGTACTTC
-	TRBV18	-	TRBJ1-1	CASSKAPELEAFF	TGTGCCAGCTCCAAGGCGCCAGAGCTGGAAGCTTTCTTT
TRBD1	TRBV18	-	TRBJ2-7	CASSPSPAGGTGSYEQYF	TGTGCCAGCTCACCGTCTCCCGCGGGTGGGACAGGGTCTTACGAGCAGTACTTC
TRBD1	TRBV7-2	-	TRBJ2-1	CASRLTGSSYNEQFF	TGTGCCAGCAGATTGACAGGGAGCTCCTACAATGAGCAGTTCTTC
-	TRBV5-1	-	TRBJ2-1	CASSLGPGSSYNEQFF	TGCGCCAGCAGCTTGGGTCCCGGGAGCTCCTACAATGAGCAGTTCTTC
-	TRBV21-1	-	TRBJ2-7	CAIPSGHIEQYF	TGTGCCATCCCGTCGGGGCACATTGAGCAGTACTTC
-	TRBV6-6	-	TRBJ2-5	CASSYSTGLGETQYF	TGTGCCAGCAGTTACTCGACGGGCCTGGGAGAGACCCAGTACTTC
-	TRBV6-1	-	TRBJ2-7	CASVERGDPTYEQYF	TGTGCCAGCGTTGAGAGGGGGGACCCAACCTACGAGCAGTACTTC
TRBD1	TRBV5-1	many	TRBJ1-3	CASSEGQNSGNTIYF	TGCGCCAGCAGCGAGGGACAGAACTCTGGAAACACCATATATTTT
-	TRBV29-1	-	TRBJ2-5	CSVAPGAAETQYF	TGCAGCGTGGCGCCAGGGGCAGCAGAGACCCAGTACTTC
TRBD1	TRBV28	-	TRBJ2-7	CASSRQGYYEQYF	TGTGCCAGCAGTAGACAGGGGTACTACGAGCAGTACTTC
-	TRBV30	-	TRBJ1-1	CAWSIDLNTEAFF	TGTGCCTGGAGTATAGATTTGAACACTGAAGCTTTCTTT
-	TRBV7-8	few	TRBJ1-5	CASGRQGNQPQHF	TGTGCCAGCGGGAGGCAGGGCAATCAGCCCCAGCATTTT
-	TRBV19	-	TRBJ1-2	CASTQLGRNYGYTF	TGTGCCAGTACACAGTTAGGTAGGAACTATGGCTACACCTTC
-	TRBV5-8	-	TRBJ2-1	CASSRRYEQFF	TGTGCCAGCAGCCGCAGGTATGAGCAGTTCTTC
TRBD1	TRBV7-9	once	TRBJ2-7	CASSLARGIYEQYF	TGTGCCAGCAGCTTAGCCAGGGGGATCTACGAGCAGTACTTC
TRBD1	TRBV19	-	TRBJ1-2	CASSMSLGQNYGYTF	TGTGCCAGTAGTATGTCTCTGGGACAGAACTATGGCTACACCTTC
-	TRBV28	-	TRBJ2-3	CASSLFLRETSTDTQYF	TGTGCCAGCAGTTTATTTCTTCGGGAGACGAGCACAGATACGCAGTATTTT
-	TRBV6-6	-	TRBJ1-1	CASSQPGREAFF	TGTGCCAGCAGTCAACCGGGAAGGGAAGCTTTCTTT
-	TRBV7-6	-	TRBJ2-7	CASSLVGGYEQYF	TGTGCCAGCAGCTTAGTTGGCGGTTACGAGCAGTACTTC
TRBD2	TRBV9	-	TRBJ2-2	CASSVLSGSGELFF	TGTGCCAGCAGCGTTCTAAGCGGGAGCGGGGAGCTGTTTTTT
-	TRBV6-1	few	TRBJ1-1	CASSDDRWGTEAFF	TGTGCCAGCAGTGACGACAGGTGGGGGACTGAAGCTTTCTTT
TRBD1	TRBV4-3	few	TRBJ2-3	CASSQGGGTGTGESTDTQYF	TGCGCCAGCAGCCAAGGGGGTGGGACCGGGACAGGGGAATCGACAGATACGCAGTATTTT
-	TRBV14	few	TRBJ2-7	CASSPLEAGTYEQYF	TGTGCCAGCAGCCCCCTTGAAGCAGGGACCTACGAGCAGTACTTC
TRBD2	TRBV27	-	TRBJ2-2	CASHRLAGVNTGELFF	TGTGCCAGCCACCGACTAGCGGGAGTGAACACCGGGGAGCTGTTTTTT
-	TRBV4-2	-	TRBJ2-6	CASSQEGAGANVLTF	TGTGCCAGCAGCCAAGAGGGGGCTGGGGCCAACGTCCTGACTTTC
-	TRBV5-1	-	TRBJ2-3	CASSLAGGALGTDTQYF	TGCGCCAGCAGCTTGGCCGGTGGGGCTTTGGGCACAGATACGCAGTATTTT
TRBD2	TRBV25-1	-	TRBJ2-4	CASSDGGRGKNIQYF	TGTGCCAGCAGTGACGGCGGGAGGGGCAAAAACATTCAGTACTTC
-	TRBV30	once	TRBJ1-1	CAWGPGVRQNTEAFF	TGTGCCTGGGGTCCTGGGGTTCGACAGAACACTGAAGCTTTCTTT
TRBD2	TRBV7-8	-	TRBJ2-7	CASSLRLAGPYEQYF	TGTGCCAGCAGCTTAAGACTAGCGGGACCCTACGAGCAGTACTTC
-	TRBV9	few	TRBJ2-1	CASSAPLRGEQFF	TGTGCCAGCAGCGCCCCACTTCGGGGTGAGCAGTTCTTC
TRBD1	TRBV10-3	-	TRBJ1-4	CAISHSGTGARANEKLFF	TGTGCCATCAGTCATTCCGGGACAGGGGCCCGGGCTAATGAAAAACTGTTTTTT
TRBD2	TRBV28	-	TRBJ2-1	CASSPRGAGGYNEQFF	TGTGCCAGCAGCCCCCGAGGTGCGGGAGGATACAATGAGCAGTTCTTC
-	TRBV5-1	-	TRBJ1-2	CASSTDGANYGYTF	TGCGCCAGCAGCACGGACGGAGCTAACTATGGCTACACCTTC
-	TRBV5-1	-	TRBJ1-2	CASSQGYGYTF	TGCGCCAGCAGCCAAGGCTATGGCTACACCTTC
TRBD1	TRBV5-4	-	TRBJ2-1	CASSKGQGFGNEQFF	TGTGCCAGCAGCAAGGGACAGGGGTTCGGCAATGAGCAGTTCTTC
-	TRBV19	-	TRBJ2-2	CASRRARAGELFF	TGTGCCAGTAGAAGGGCGAGGGCCGGGGAGCTGTTTTTT
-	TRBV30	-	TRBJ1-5	CAWSDWGRGQPQHF	TGTGCCTGGAGTGACTGGGGCCGGGGACAGCCCCAGCATTTT
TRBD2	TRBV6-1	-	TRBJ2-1	CASSDCGVAGGCEQFF	TGTGCCAGCAGTGATTGTGGGGTAGCGGGAGGTTGTGAGCAGTTCTTC
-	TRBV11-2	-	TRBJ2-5	CASSPNPDGAVTKTQYF	TGTGCCAGCAGCCCGAACCCCGACGGCGCGGTTACTAAGACCCAGTACTTC
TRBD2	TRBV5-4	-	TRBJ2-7	CASSFWGAGGAYEQYF	TGTGCCAGCAGCTTTTGGGGAGCGGGAGGGGCCTACGAGCAGTACTTC
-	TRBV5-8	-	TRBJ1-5	CASSFDSEGHQPQHF	TGTGCCAGCAGCTTCGACTCTGAGGGGCATCAGCCCCAGCATTTT
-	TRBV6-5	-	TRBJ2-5	CATEDREETQYF	TGTGCCACCGAGGACAGAGAAGAGACCCAGTACTTC